This TCR beta chain stems from a study of response to subunit inactivated influenza vaccine. Findings and limits, study-wide: Authors suggested that a seasonal influenza vaccination recruits few new T cells each time.

TCRdb itself ran the RT-PCR reads through MiXCR, one entry per CDR3 protein. The top ten clones hold over 8.5% of a sample with a few hundred thousand distinct CDR3 sequences, approximately 14% of them seen once. This clonotype showed up just a few times. Its matching antigen is unknown. Looked up from germline, CDR1 is LGHNA and CDR2 is YSLEER. CDR3 size: 14 residues. V was cut by 3 bases and J by 5 bases, with 13 bases left in between. The source material was PBMCs from blood, sampled 12 days after vaccination. The clonotype was recovered from a man aged 45-65 years who received an inactivated influenza vaccine. The chain links TRBV4-3 to TRBJ2-5; D perhaps matches TRBD2 (6 bases). The DNA of the CDR3 is TGCGCCAGCAGCCAGATAGGACTATTTGAGACCCAGTACTTC. Translating it yields CASSQIGLFETQYF.